A single sample is the source of the 5 T cell receptor beta chains below, sequenced in a study of vaccination and CD4 T cells after COVID-19. Their recognized antigens are unknown. Sequence data for DNA of cultured CD4+ T cells were generated by the Oncomine TCR Beta short-read assay. Via MiXCR, TCRdb re-called the PCR reads, giving one row per CDR3 protein. The sample consists of around 20,000 distinct CDR3 sequences, about 50% of them appearing once. Treatment given: roughly 10-day PBMC culture with coronavirus spike peptide pools or control peptides (ViraFEST assay). The sequenced material came from cultured CD4+ T cells from blood. These receptors originate from a human donor with COVID-19.

V gene TRBV7-2 combines with J gene TRBJ2-3; D may be TRBD1 or TRBD2 (6 bases each). Trimming removed 0 bases from V and 5 bases from J, with 15 bases in between. The germline gives CDR1 SGHTA, CDR2 FQGNSA. The CDR3 extends over 16 amino acids. The chain's CDR3 is CASSLAVGGGRDTQYF. CDR3 nucleotide sequence: TGTGCCAGCAGCTTAGCCGTTGGTGGGGGGCGAGATACGCAGTATTTT.

The CDR3, as DNA: TGCAGTGCTAGGCGGGGACTAGCGGGGGGGCCTAGTGAGCAGTTCTTC. It yields the protein CSARRGLAGGPSEQFF. The chain recombines TRBV20-1 with TRBJ2-1, with 16 bases that match TRBD2. With 3 bases clipped from V and 9 bases from J, the junction kept 8 bases outside the gene matches. Looked up from germline, CDR1 is DFQATT and CDR2 is SNEGSKA (reference sequence). The CDR3 is 16 amino acids.

This clonotype was detected a few times. The V and J genes are TRBV20-1 and TRBJ2-4, with TRBD2 identical over 12 bases. Germline CDR1 DFQATT, CDR2 SNEGSKA (reference sequence). CDR3 length: 16 amino acids. After removal of 6 bases from V and 1 base from J, the junction contained 7 bases not matched to a gene. The CDR3 DNA reads TGCAGTGCGGCACTAGCGGGGGGAGCGGCCAAAAACATTCAGTACTTC. Translated, it gives CSAALAGGAAKNIQYF.

The chain employs TRBV19 and TRBJ1-2; D uncertain. The V end was cut by 0 bases, the J end by 1 base, with 18 bases between. Germline lookup yields CDR1 LNHDA and CDR2 SQIVND (reference sequence). The CDR3 runs 18 residues. The CDR3 DNA reads as TGTGCCAGTAGTATAGATCCAGGCTCGCCGGCTAGTAACTATGGCTACACCTTC. Protein: CASSIDPGSPASNYGYTF. Combining the CDR3 with reference TRBV19 and TRBJ1-2 gives the whole variable domain DGGITQSPKYLFRKEGQNVTLSCEQNLNHDAMYWYRQDPGQGLRLIYYSQIVNDFQKGDIAEGYSVSREKKESFPLTVTSAQKNPTAFYLCASSIDPGSPASNYGYTFGSGTRLTVV.

The chain recombines TRBV4-1 with TRBJ1-2; 8 bases fit TRBD1. Germline CDR1 is MGHRA and CDR2 is YSYEKL. This CDR3 has 14 amino acids. J was trimmed by 8 bases and V by 1 base; bases with no gene match: 6. CDR3 loop: CASSQGVDRDGYTF. CDR3 nucleotide sequence: TGCGCCAGCAGCCAAGGCGTGGACAGGGACGGCTACACCTTC.